These T cell receptor beta chains were read from a single sample in a study of T cell responses to AZD1222 COVID-19 vaccine. TCRdb's copy holds only in-frame clones and misses some; the assay was immunoSEQ multiplex PCR. This table has under 95,000 clones, 75% to 90% appearing once. This material consisted of peripheral blood, taken on day 0 of AZD1222 vaccination. The receptors here all came from an adult in good health. Each CDR3 is given with its conserved first and last residue. A D gene is named only where the DNA matches it firmly. Size is omitted from some rows. Given values are once, few, many or a class for expanded clones.

j_call d_call clone_size v_call cdr3_nt cdr3_aa
TRBJ1-3 NA once TRBV5-1 TGCGCCAGCAGCTTGAGGGAATCTGGAAACACCATATATTTT CASSLRESGNTIYF
TRBJ2-7 TRBD1 NA TRBV9 TGTGCCAGCAGCGTAGACCCGGGACAGCTTTACGAGCAGTACTTC CASSVDPGQLYEQYF
TRBJ2-7 NA NA TRBV18 TGTGCCAGCTCCTTTGATACTACCCGCTCCTACGAGCAGTACTTC CASSFDTTRSYEQYF
TRBJ1-5 NA NA TRBV12-5 TGTGCTAGTGGTTTAACAGGGCTGAATCAGCCCCAGCATTTT CASGLTGLNQPQHF
TRBJ1-1 NA NA TRBV19 TGTGCCAGTAGTGCCCAGGGGAACACTGAAGCTTTCTTT CASSAQGNTEAFF
TRBJ1-1 NA NA TRBV6-2/TRBV6-3 TGTGCCAGCAGTTTCTTCCCGAACACTGAAGCTTTCTTT CASSFFPNTEAFF
TRBJ1-5 NA NA TRBV30 TGTGCCTGGGCTACAGGGTTTAGCAATCAGCCCCAGCATTTT CAWATGFSNQPQHF
TRBJ1-6 NA NA TRBV4-2 TGTGCCAGCAGCCAAGAAGATCAATCACCCCTCCACTTT CASSQEDQSPLHF
TRBJ2-2 NA NA TRBV12-3/TRBV12-4 TGTGCCAGCAGTCCCCAAATGGCCGGGGAGCTGTTTTTT CASSPQMAGELFF
TRBJ1-6 TRBD1 NA TRBV7-3 TGTGCCAGCAGCTTGACAGGGGGTTGGAATTCACCCCTCCACTTT CASSLTGGWNSPLHF
TRBJ1-1 NA NA TRBV5-1 TGCGCCAGCAGCCCATGGGGGGGGGTGAACACTGAAGCTTTCTTT CASSPWGGVNTEAFF
TRBJ2-7 NA few TRBV3-1/TRBV3-2 TGTGCCAGCAGCCAAGAGTTGGGTTTTACCTACGAGCAGTACTTC CASSQELGFTYEQYF
TRBJ2-6 NA once TRBV7-9 TGTGCCAGCAGCTTAGCCCGGCGGTGGAGCTCTGGGGCCAACGTCCTGACTTTC CASSLARRWSSGANVLTF
TRBJ2-1 TRBD1 NA TRBV7-8 TGTGCCAGCAGCTTTCGGACAGGCTACAATGAGCAGTTCTTC CASSFRTGYNEQFF
TRBJ1-2 NA NA TRBV19 TGTGCCAGTAGTATAAGCTCTAACTATGGCTACACCTTC CASSISSNYGYTF
TRBJ2-7 TRBD1 NA TRBV6-5 TGTGCCAGTCGGACAGGCGCCTCCGAGCAGTACTTC CASRTGASEQYF
TRBJ2-7 TRBD2 NA TRBV4-3 TGCGCCAGCAGCCAAGAATCCGGGACTAGCGGGGGGGTCCTTTCCTACGAGCAGTACTTC CASSQESGTSGGVLSYEQYF
TRBJ1-1 NA NA TRBV4-1 TGCGCCAGCAGCCACCCAGACGTCATGAACACTGAAGCTTTCTTT CASSHPDVMNTEAFF
TRBJ2-2 TRBD1 NA TRBV7-3 TGTGCCAGCAGCTTGACAGGGGTAGGCACCGGGGAGCTGTTTTTT CASSLTGVGTGELFF
TRBJ2-7 NA NA TRBV7-8 TGTGCCAGCAGCTTAGTTTGGGACCCCGAAGGAGGTTACGAGCAGTACTTC CASSLVWDPEGGYEQYF
TRBJ1-2 TRBD1 NA TRBV9 TGTGCCAGCAGCGTAGTAGGGGGCTGGGATGGCTACACCTTC CASSVVGGWDGYTF
TRBJ1-2 TRBD1 NA TRBV7-9 TGTGCCAGCAGCTTAGCCAGGGGGCGTCGGAATGGCTACACCTTC CASSLARGRRNGYTF
TRBJ2-5 NA NA TRBV19 TGTGCCAGTAGTATTCGAGGGGGTAGTGAGACCCAGTACTTC CASSIRGGSETQYF
TRBJ1-4 NA NA TRBV2 TGTGCCAGCAGTTTAGGGGTGGGGGAAAAACTGTTTTTT CASSLGVGEKLFF
TRBJ1-2 TRBD1 NA TRBV2 TGTGCCAACCTCCGGGACAGGGGGTCGAGCTATGGCTACACCTTC CANLRDRGSSYGYTF
TRBJ2-7 NA NA TRBV7-9 TGTGCCAGCAGCTACGCCGGGGGAGTCTACGAGCAGTACTTC CASSYAGGVYEQYF
TRBJ1-1 NA NA TRBV5-1 TGCGCCAGCAGCCCGGGGGCCCTGAACACTGAAGCTTTCTTT CASSPGALNTEAFF
TRBJ2-7 TRBD2 few TRBV7-2 TGTGCCAGCAGCCTTAGCGGGGGGGCGGCCTACGAGCAGTACTTC CASSLSGGAAYEQYF
TRBJ2-2 NA NA TRBV10-3 TGTGCCATCGGAGCTGAGCGCGGGAACACCGGGGAGCTGTTTTTT CAIGAERGNTGELFF
TRBJ2-3 NA NA TRBV14 TGTGCCAGCAGCCAAGATCGTATGGTAGGGGATATCGCCCTAGATACGCAGTATTTT CASSQDRMVGDIALDTQYF
TRBJ2-2 NA NA TRBV18 TGTGCCAGCTCACCTCTGGGGCGACAGACGAACACCGGGGAGCTGTTTTTT CASSPLGRQTNTGELFF
TRBJ2-2 TRBD2 few TRBV15 TGTGCCACCAGCAGAGATACCGGTTCGGCAGCGGGGGACCCGAACACCGGGGAGCTGTTTTTT CATSRDTGSAAGDPNTGELFF
TRBJ2-2 NA NA TRBV24-1 TGTGCCACCAGTGATTCGGCAGACGGAACCGGGGAGCTGTTTTTT CATSDSADGTGELFF
TRBJ1-2 NA NA TRBV11-2 TGTGCCAGCAGCTTCGCCTCGCAGACAGGCCATCTTGGCTACACCTTC CASSFASQTGHLGYTF
TRBJ2-3 TRBD2 NA TRBV5-1 TGCGCCAGCAGCTTGGGGCTCGCCGCTAGCGGGAGTAGCACAGATACGCAGTATTTT CASSLGLAASGSSTDTQYF
TRBJ2-1 TRBD2 NA TRBV4-2 TGTGCCAGCAGCCAAGATGAGGGTAGCGGGGGCGGGGAGCAGTTCTTC CASSQDEGSGGGEQFF
TRBJ1-5 NA NA TRBV11-2 TGTGCCAGCAGCTTCGGACAAAATCAGCCCCAGCATTTT CASSFGQNQPQHF
TRBJ1-1 NA NA TRBV10-3 TGTGCCATCAGTGACACCGGGTCCCAAATTGGTGAAGCTTTCTTT CAISDTGSQIGEAFF
TRBJ1-2 NA NA TRBV13 TGTGCCAGCAGCTTAGGCTGGAGACGGGTTGGCTACACCTTC CASSLGWRRVGYTF
TRBJ1-1 NA NA TRBV19 TGTGCCAGTAGTATAGCGAGTACTGAAGCTTTCTTT CASSIASTEAFF
TRBJ2-7 NA NA TRBV12-3/TRBV12-4 TGTGCCAGCAGTGGACAGATCGGGGGGAAACAGTACTTC CASSGQIGGKQYF
TRBJ1-2 NA NA TRBV19 TGTGCCAGTACCCTTATCGGAGCTAACTATGGCTACACCTTC CASTLIGANYGYTF
TRBJ2-7 TRBD2 NA TRBV3-1/TRBV3-2 TGTGCCAGCAGCCCTAGCGGGGGATCCTACGAGCAGTACTTC CASSPSGGSYEQYF
TRBJ1-2 TRBD1 NA TRBV29-1 TGCAGCGTTGGCGACAGGGGACGCTACACCTTC CSVGDRGRYTF
TRBJ2-7 NA once TRBV21-1 TGTGCCAGCAGTCCTACTATCGAAGATCCTTCCTACGAGCAGTACTTC CASSPTIEDPSYEQYF
TRBJ2-1 TRBD2 NA TRBV5-5 TGTGCCAGCAGCTTTAAAGGGGTCGGGATAGCGGGAAATCATGAGCAGTTCTTC CASSFKGVGIAGNHEQFF
TRBJ1-6 NA NA TRBV5-6 TGTGCCAGCAGCTTCCGGGGTTCCTATAATTCACCCCTCCACTTT CASSFRGSYNSPLHF
TRBJ1-3 NA NA TRBV27 TGTGCCAGCAGTGGATCGGGGGTAGGAAACACCATATATTTT CASSGSGVGNTIYF
TRBJ1-2 TRBD1 NA TRBV7-9 TGTGCCAGCAGCCCCGCCCGGGGACAGGGGACTGGCTACACCTTC CASSPARGQGTGYTF
TRBJ1-1 NA many TRBV6-2/TRBV6-3 TGTGCCAGCAGTTACTCGAGTAACAGTGAAGCTTTCTTT CASSYSSNSEAFF
TRBJ2-7 NA NA TRBV6-1 TGTGCCAGCAGTGAGCTGACAGGCCCCCCTAACGAGCAGTACTTC CASSELTGPPNEQYF
TRBJ1-2 TRBD1 NA TRBV9 TGTGCCAGCAGCGAAGGGACAGGGGGCGACTTTAACTATGGCTACACCTTC CASSEGTGGDFNYGYTF
TRBJ1-1 NA NA TRBV11-1 TGTGCCAGCAGCTTAGTAGGAGGCCGAGCTTTCTTT CASSLVGGRAFF
TRBJ1-4 NA NA TRBV2 TGTGCCAGCAGTGGTATGGGCCAGTATAATGAAAAACTGTTTTTT CASSGMGQYNEKLFF
TRBJ1-5 NA NA TRBV28 TGTGCCAGCTGGGCGTACAAGGGGTATAGCAATCAGCCCCAGCATTTT CASWAYKGYSNQPQHF
TRBJ1-5 NA NA TRBV5-6 TGTGCCAGCAGCTCAGGACTTTATCAGCCCCAGCATTTT CASSSGLYQPQHF
TRBJ1-6 NA once TRBV3-1/TRBV3-2 TGTGCCAGCAGACCCTCTGGCGGGAATTCACCCCTCCACTTT CASRPSGGNSPLHF
TRBJ1-6 TRBD1 NA TRBV7-6 TGTGCCAGCAGCGCAGAAACAGGGGCCAGCTCCTATAATTCACCCCTCCACTTT CASSAETGASSYNSPLHF
TRBJ2-5 TRBD2 NA TRBV5-6 TGTGCCAGCAGCTTCACACTAGCGGGAGAGACCCAGTACTTC CASSFTLAGETQYF
TRBJ2-5 TRBD2 once TRBV9 TGTGCCAGCAGCGGGACTAGCGGGAGGGGGGACCAAGAGACCCAGTACTTC CASSGTSGRGDQETQYF